This T cell receptor beta chain was captured by sequencing in a study of Tregs in tolerant kidney transplant recipients. Overall study context: Related graft donors supplied nonmyeloablative bone marrow transplants, and mixed chimerism was transient. Study results and limitations: Few patients were studied, so findings need validation in larger groups.

Trimming left V 5 bases short and J 4 bases short, with 16 bases between. Germline V CDR1 and CDR2: SGHDT, YYEEEE. The CDR3 is 14 amino acids. A note on this clone: Its antigen remains unidentified.

The protocol was immunoSEQ multiplex PCR, while the TCRdb copy is restricted to in-frame clones and leaves out a portion. Among about 69,000 clones listed, around nine tenths were seen once. Unstimulated Tregs (CD4+CD25+CD127-) and CD4+CD25- non-Tregs were sorted from PBMCs. This material consisted of CD4+ T cells from blood, taken before the transplant. The chain uses TRBV5-6 and TRBJ2-7; maybe TRBD2 (5 bases). This receptor was identified in a human donor who received a combined kidney and bone marrow transplant. The CDR3 reads CASRPRDRPYEQYF. CDR3 nucleotide sequence: TGTGCCAGCAGACCCCGGGATAGGCCTTACGAGCAGTACTTC.